The 2 T cell receptor beta chains presented below share a single source sample, sequenced in a study of vaccination and CD4 T cells after COVID-19. These receptors' targets are unknown. Sequenced with the Oncomine TCR Beta short-read assay was DNA taken from cultured CD4+ T cells. TCRdb fed the PCR reads into MiXCR, producing one record per CDR3 protein. Of some 13,000 distinct CDR3 sequences in the sample, approximately 30% are singletons; the top ten hold roughly a sixth. Treatment here: approximately nine-day PBMC culture with coronavirus spike peptide pools or control peptides (ViraFEST assay). Sequencing input: cultured CD4+ T cells from blood. The receptors come from a human donor with COVID-19.

This clonotype was counted between two and nine times. The chain links TRBV7-2 to TRBJ2-5; tentatively, D is TRBD1 or TRBD2 (5 bases each). Trimming took 5 bases from V and 5 from J, leaving 24 bases between them. The length of the CDR3 is 17 residues. Per germline, CDR1 SGHTA and CDR2 FQGNSA. This CDR3 is CASSAAGTAGISETQYF. The CDR3 coding sequence is TGTGCCAGCAGCGCCGCCGGGACGGCAGGAATTTCGGAGACCCAGTACTTC.

This chain joins TRBV6-5 and TRBJ2-3; TRBD2 matches at 8 bases. V lost 2 bases to trimming and J lost 0 bases; unmatched junction nucleotides: 7. The CDR3 sequence is 17 residues long. The germline V gene has CDR1 MNHEY and CDR2 SVGAGI. CDR3 sequence reads: CASSYRSSGSSTDTQYF. In nucleotides, the CDR3 is TGTGCCAGCAGTTACCGATCTAGCGGGTCTAGCACAGATACGCAGTATTTT.